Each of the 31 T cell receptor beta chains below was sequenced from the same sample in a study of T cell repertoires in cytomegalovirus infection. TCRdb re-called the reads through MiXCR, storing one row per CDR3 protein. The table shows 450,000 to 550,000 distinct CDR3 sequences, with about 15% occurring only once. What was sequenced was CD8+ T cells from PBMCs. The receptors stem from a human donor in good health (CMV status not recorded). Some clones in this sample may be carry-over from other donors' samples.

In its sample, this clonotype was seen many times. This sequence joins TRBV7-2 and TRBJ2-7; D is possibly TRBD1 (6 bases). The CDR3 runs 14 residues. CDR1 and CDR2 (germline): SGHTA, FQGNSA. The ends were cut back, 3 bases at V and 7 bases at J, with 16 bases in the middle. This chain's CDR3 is CASSLDRQAGEQYF. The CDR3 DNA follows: TGTGCCAGCAGCTTGGATCGACAGGCCGGGGAGCAGTACTTC.

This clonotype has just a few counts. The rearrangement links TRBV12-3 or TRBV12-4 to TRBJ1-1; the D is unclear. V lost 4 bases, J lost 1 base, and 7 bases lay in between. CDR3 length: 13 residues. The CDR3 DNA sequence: TGTGCCAGCAGTTATTGGAGGAACACTGAAGCTTTCTTT. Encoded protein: CASSYWRNTEAFF.

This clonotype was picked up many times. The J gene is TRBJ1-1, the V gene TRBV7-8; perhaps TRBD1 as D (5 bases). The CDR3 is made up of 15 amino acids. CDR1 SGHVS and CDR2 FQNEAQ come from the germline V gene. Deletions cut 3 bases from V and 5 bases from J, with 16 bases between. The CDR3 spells CASSLDPGSSTEAFF. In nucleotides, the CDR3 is TGTGCCAGCAGCTTGGACCCAGGGAGTAGTACTGAAGCTTTCTTT.

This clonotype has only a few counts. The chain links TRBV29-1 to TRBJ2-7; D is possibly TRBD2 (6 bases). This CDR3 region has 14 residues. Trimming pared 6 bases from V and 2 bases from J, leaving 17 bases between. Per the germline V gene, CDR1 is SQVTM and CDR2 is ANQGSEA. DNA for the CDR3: TGCAGCGTGGGGGGTTGGGACTCGACCTACGAGCAGTACTTC. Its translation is CSVGGWDSTYEQYF.

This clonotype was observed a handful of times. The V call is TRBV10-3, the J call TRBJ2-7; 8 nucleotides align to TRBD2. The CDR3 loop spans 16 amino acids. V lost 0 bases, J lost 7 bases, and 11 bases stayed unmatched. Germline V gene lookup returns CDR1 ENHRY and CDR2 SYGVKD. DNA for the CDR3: TGTGCCATCAGTGAGTCGACTACGGGAGGGCCAGGGGAGCAGTACTTC. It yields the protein CAISESTTGGPGEQYF.

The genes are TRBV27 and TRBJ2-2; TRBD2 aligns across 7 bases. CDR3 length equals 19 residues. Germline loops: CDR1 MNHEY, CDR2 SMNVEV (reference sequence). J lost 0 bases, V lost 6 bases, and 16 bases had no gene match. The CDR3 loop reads CASSPSPRMGGANTGELFF. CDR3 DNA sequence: TGTGCCAGCAGCCCCAGTCCAAGGATGGGGGGGGCGAACACCGGGGAGCTGTTTTTT.

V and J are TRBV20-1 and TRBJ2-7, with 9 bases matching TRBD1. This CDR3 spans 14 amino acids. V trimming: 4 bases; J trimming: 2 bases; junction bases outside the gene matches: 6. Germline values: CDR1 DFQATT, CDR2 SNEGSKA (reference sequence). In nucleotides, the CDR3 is TGCAGTGCTACTCCGGGACAGGGAACCTACGAGCAGTACTTC. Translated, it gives CSATPGQGTYEQYF.

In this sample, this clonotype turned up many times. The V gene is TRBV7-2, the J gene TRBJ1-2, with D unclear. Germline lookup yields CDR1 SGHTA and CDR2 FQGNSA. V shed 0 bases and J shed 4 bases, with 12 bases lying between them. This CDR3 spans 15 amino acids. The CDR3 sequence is CASSLARAVGYGYTF. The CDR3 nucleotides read TGTGCCAGCAGCTTAGCGCGGGCGGTCGGCTATGGCTACACCTTC.

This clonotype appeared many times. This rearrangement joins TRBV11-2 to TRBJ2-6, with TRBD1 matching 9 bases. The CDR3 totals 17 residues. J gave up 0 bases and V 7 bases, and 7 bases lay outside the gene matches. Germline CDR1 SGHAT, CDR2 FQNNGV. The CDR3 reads CASKGTGFVSGANVLTF. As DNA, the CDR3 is TGTGCCAGCAAAGGGACAGGGTTTGTCTCTGGGGCCAACGTCCTGACTTTC.

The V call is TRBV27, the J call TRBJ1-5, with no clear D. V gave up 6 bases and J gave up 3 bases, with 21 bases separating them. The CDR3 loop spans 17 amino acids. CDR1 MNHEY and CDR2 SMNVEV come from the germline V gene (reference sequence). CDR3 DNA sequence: TGTGCCAGCAGCGCCTCCCCCGACGAGCCTTACAATCAGCCCCAGCATTTT. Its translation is CASSASPDEPYNQPQHF.

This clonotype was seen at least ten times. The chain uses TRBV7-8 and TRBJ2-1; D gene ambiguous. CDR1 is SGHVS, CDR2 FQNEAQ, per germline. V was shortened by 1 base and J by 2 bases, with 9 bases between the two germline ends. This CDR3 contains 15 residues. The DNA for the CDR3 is TGTGCCAGCAGCTTAGTGGGCCTGACCTACAATGAGCAGTTCTTC. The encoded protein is CASSLVGLTYNEQFF. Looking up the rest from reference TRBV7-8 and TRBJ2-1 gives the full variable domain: GAGVSQSPRYKVAKRGQDVALRCDPISGHVSLFWYQQALGQGPEFLTYFQNEAQLDKSGLPSDRFFAERPEGSVSTLKIQRTQQEDSAVYLCASSLVGLTYNEQFFGPGTRLTVL.

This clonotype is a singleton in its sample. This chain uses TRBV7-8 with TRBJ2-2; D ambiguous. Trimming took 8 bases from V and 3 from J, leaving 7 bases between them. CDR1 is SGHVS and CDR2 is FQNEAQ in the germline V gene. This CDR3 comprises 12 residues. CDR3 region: CASYLDTGELFF. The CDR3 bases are TGTGCCAGCTACTTAGACACCGGGGAGCTGTTTTTT.

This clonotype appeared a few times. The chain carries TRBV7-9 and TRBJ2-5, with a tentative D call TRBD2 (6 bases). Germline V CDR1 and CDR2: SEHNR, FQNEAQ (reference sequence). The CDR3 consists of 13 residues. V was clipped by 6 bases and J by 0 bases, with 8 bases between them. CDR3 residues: CASSAGNQETQYF. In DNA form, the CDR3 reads TGTGCCAGCAGTGCGGGGAACCAAGAGACCCAGTACTTC.

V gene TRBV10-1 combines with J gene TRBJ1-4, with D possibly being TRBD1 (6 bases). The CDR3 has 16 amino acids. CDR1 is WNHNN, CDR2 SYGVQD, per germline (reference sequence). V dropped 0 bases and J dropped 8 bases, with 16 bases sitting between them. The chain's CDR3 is CASSESRDTGGEKLFF. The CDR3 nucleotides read TGCGCCAGCAGTGAGTCCAGGGACACGGGAGGCGAAAAACTGTTTTTT.

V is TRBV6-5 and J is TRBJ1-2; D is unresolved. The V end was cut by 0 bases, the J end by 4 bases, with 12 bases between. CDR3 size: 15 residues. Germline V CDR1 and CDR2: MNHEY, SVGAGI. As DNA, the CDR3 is TGTGCCAGCAGTTACTCCCCCGAAGGTTCCTATGGCTACACCTTC. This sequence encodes CASSYSPEGSYGYTF.

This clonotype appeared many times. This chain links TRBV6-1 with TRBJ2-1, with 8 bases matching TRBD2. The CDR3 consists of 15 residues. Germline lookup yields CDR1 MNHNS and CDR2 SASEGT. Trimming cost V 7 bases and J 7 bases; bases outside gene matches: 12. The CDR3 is CASTPAPGRGNEQFF. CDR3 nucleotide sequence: TGTGCCAGCACGCCCGCACCCGGGAGGGGAAATGAGCAGTTCTTC.

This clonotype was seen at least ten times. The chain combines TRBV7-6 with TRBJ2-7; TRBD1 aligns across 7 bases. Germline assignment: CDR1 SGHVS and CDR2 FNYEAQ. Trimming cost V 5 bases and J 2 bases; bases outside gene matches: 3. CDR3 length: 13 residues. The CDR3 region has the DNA TGTGCCAGCAGCCAGGGACAGACCTACGAGCAGTACTTC. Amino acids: CASSQGQTYEQYF.

The CDR3 loop is CASGQYQETQYF. The CDR3 DNA reads as TGTGCTAGCGGTCAGTACCAAGAGACCCAGTACTTC. V is TRBV12-5 and J is TRBJ2-5; D is undetermined. Trimming shortened V by 9 bases and J by 0 bases, and 8 bases separated the two germline ends. The CDR3 spans 12 residues. Germline V gene data show CDR1 as LGHNT and CDR2 as FRNRAP. The full variable domain, completed using reference TRBV12-5 and TRBJ2-5, is DARVTQTPRHKVTEMGQEVTMRCQPILGHNTVFWYRQTMMQGLELLAYFRNRAPLDDSGMPKDRFSAEMPDATLATLKIQPSEPRDSAVYFCASGQYQETQYFGPGTRLLVL.

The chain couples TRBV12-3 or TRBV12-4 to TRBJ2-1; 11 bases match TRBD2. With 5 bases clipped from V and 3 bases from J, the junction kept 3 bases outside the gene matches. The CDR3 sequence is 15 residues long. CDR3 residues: CASSPGLADYNEQFF. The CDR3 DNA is TGTGCCAGCAGTCCGGGACTAGCGGACTACAATGAGCAGTTCTTC.

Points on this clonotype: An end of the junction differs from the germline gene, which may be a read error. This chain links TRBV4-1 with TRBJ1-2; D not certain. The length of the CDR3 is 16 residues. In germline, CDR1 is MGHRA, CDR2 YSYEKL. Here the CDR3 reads CASSQGRDQEGYGYTF. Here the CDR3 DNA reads TGTGCCAGCAGCCAAGGGCGGGATCAAGAAGGCTATGGCTACACCTTC.

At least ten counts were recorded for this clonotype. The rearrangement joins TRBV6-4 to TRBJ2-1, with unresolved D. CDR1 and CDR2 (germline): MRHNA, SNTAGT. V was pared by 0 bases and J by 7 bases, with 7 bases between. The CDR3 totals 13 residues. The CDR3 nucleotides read TGTGCCAGCAGTGACTCGATGCCGAATGAGCAGTTCTTC. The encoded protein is CASSDSMPNEQFF.

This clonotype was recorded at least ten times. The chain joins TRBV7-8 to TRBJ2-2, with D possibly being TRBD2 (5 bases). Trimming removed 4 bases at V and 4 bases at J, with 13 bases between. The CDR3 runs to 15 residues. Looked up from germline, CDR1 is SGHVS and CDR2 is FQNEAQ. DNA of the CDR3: TGTGCCAGCAGCTCCGAGTCCGCGGGCACCGGGGAGCTGTTTTTT. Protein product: CASSSESAGTGELFF.

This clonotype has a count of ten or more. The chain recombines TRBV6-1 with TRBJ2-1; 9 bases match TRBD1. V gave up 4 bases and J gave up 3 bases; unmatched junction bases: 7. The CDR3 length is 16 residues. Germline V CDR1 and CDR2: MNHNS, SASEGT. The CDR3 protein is CASSGIQGAVYNEQFF. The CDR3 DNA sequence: TGTGCCAGCAGTGGGATACAGGGGGCAGTCTACAATGAGCAGTTCTTC.

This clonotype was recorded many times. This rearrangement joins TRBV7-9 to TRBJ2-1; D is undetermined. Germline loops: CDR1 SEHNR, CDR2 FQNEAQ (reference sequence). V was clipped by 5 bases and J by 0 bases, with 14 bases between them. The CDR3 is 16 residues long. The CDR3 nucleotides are TGTGCCAGCAGCCAGAGAGGAGCAATCTCCTACAATGAGCAGTTCTTC. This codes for CASSQRGAISYNEQFF.

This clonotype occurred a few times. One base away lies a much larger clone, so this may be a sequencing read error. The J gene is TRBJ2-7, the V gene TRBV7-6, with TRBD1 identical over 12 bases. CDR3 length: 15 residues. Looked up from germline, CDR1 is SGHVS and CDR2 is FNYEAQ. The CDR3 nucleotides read TGTGTCAGCAGCCCCGGGACAGGGGGCGTGGACGAGCAGTACTTC. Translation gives CVSSPGTGGVDEQYF.

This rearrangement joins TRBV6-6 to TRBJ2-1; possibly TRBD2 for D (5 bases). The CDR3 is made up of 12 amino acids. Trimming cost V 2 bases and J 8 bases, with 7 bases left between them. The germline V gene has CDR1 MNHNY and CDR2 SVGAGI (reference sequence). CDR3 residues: CASSYPGDEQFF. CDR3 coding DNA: TGTGCCAGCAGTTACCCCGGGGATGAGCAGTTCTTC.

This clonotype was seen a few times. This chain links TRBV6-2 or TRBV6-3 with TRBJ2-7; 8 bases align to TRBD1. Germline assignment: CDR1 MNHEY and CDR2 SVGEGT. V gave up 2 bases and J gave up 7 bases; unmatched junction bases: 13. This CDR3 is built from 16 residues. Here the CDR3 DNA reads TGTGCCAGCAGTTACGATTGGGGACAGGCCTTCGGGGAGCAGTACTTC. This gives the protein CASSYDWGQAFGEQYF.

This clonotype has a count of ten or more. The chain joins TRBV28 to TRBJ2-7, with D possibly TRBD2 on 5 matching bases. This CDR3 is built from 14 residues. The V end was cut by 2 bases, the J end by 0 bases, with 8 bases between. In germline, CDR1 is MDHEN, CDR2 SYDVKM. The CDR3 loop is CASSLEDFSYEQYF. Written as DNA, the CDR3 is TGTGCCAGCAGTTTAGAGGACTTCTCCTACGAGCAGTACTTC.

CDR3 DNA: TGCGCCAGCAGCCCGGGGGGACAGGGGAGCGGTCAGCCCCAGCATTTT. This gives the protein CASSPGGQGSGQPQHF. V gene TRBV5-1 combines with J gene TRBJ1-5, with 10 nucleotides matching TRBD1. The CDR3 spans 16 residues. With 4 bases clipped from V and 6 bases from J, the junction kept 10 bases outside the gene matches. CDR1 and CDR2 from the germline V gene are SGHRS and YFSETQ.

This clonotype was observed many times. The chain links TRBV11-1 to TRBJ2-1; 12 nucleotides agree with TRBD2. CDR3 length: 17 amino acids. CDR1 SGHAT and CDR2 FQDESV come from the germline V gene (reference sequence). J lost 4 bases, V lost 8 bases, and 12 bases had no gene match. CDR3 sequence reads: CASGIGPGTSGYNEQFF. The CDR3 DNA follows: TGTGCCAGCGGAATTGGACCCGGGACTAGCGGGTACAATGAGCAGTTCTTC. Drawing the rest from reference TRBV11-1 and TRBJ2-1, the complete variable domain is EAEVAQSPRYKITEKSQAVAFWCDPISGHATLYWYRQILGQGPELLVQFQDESVVDDSQLPKDRFSAERLKGVDSTLKIQPAELGDSAMYLCASGIGPGTSGYNEQFFGPGTRLTVL.

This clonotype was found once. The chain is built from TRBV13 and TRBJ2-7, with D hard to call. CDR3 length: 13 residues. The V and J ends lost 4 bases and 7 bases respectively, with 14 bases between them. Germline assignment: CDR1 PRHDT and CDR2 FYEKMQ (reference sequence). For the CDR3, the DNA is TGTGCCAGCAGCTCAGGACGGATCAGTGAGCAGTACTTC. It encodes CASSSGRISEQYF.